This passage covers 18 T cell receptor beta chains from one sample sequenced in a study of shared clonotypes between healthy human individuals. Only in-frame clones appear in the TCRdb table, and some are missing; sequencing was by immunoSEQ multiplex PCR. This repertoire shows about 2.1 million clones, roughly 93% found once; its top ten account for around 1.7%. Naive CD8 populations comprised CD45RO-negative cells positively selected for CCR7, excluding terminally differentiated effector memory CD45RA+ cells. The sample consisted of naive CD8+ T cells from PBMCs. These receptors were collected from a man aged 18 to 30 in good health. Some clones in this sample may be carry-over from other donors' samples.

The chain has TRBV7-9 and TRBJ2-3; D uncertain. CDR1 and CDR2 (germline): SEHNR, FQNEAQ (reference sequence). The CDR3 covers 13 residues. V was cut by 1 base and J by 4 bases, with 6 bases left in between. CDR3 nucleotides: TGTGCCAGCAGCTTAGACTTCTCAGATACGCAGTATTTT. It encodes CASSLDFSDTQYF.

The chain has TRBV10-3 and TRBJ2-5; 13 nucleotides align to TRBD2. The J segment lost 6 bases and the V segment lost 3 bases, leaving 7 bases of the junction unmatched. The CDR3 is made up of 16 amino acids. The V gene's germline CDR1 is ENHRY and CDR2 SYGVKD. In DNA, the CDR3 is TGTGCCATCAGTGAACGAGGACTAGCGGGAGAACAGACCCAGTACTTC. This translates into CAISERGLAGEQTQYF.

The genes are TRBV28 and TRBJ2-1; D possibly matches TRBD1 or TRBD2 (5 bases each). There are 17 residues in the CDR3. V lost 5 bases to trimming and J lost 8 bases, with 25 bases between them. Germline V gene data show CDR1 as MDHEN and CDR2 as SYDVKM. CDR3 residues: CASSHFRGPRGRDEQFF. The CDR3 nucleotides read TGTGCCAGCAGTCACTTCCGGGGACCTAGGGGTAGGGATGAGCAGTTCTTC.

The J gene is TRBJ2-5, the V gene TRBV27, with unresolved D. This CDR3 is built from 14 residues. Trimming took off 5 bases at V and 5 bases at J, with 15 bases between the two ends. The germline CDR1 and CDR2 sequences are MNHEY and SMNVEV (reference sequence). The CDR3 DNA follows: TGTGCCAGCAGTGATGCTCCATCCTGGGAGACCCAGTACTTC. The encoded protein is CASSDAPSWETQYF.

This clone has just one count. The rearrangement links TRBV6-1 to TRBJ2-7; 9 positions agree with TRBD1. This CDR3 spans 13 amino acids. The trim removed 6 bases at V and 5 bases at J, leaving 5 bases unmatched. CDR1 and CDR2 (germline): MNHNS, SASEGT. CDR3 sequence (DNA): TGTGCCAGCAGGGGGACAGGGCAGAACGAGCAGTACTTC. Residues: CASRGTGQNEQYF.

This clone has just one count. The chain recombines TRBV29-1 with TRBJ2-1, with TRBD1 matching 9 bases. The germline CDR1 and CDR2 sequences are SQVTM and ANQGSEA. V dropped 6 bases and J dropped 4; count of bases not matched to a gene: 7. This CDR3 has 14 residues. The CDR3 protein is CSVWGGQGYNEQFF. In nucleotides, the CDR3 is TGCAGCGTGTGGGGGGGACAGGGTTACAATGAGCAGTTCTTC.

This clone was seen once. This chain uses TRBV7-9 with TRBJ1-4, with D perhaps matching TRBD1 (5 bases). CDR1 is SEHNR, CDR2 FQNEAQ, per germline (reference sequence). CDR3 length equals 16 residues. With 5 bases removed from V and 3 bases from J, the gap between germline ends came to 16 bases. The DNA for the CDR3 is TGTGCCAGCAGCCAACCCGCCGGGGCCCCTAATGAAAAACTGTTTTTT. It encodes CASSQPAGAPNEKLFF.

The chain joins TRBV9 to TRBJ1-5; D remains unclear. This CDR3 has 15 amino acids. Germline CDR1 and CDR2: SGDLS and YYNGEE. Deletions cut 0 bases from V and 0 bases from J, with 7 bases between. The CDR3 bases are TGTGCCAGCAGCGTAGCTGCAAATAGCAATCAGCCCCAGCATTTT. As protein: CASSVAANSNQPQHF. The full variable domain, in which reference TRBV9 and TRBJ1-5 provide the parts outside the CDR3, is DSGVTQTPKHLITATGQRVTLRCSPRSGDLSVYWYQQSLDQGLQFLIQYYNGEERAKGNILERFSAQQFPDLHSELNLSSLELGDSALYFCASSVAANSNQPQHFGDGTRLSIL.

Here the CDR3 DNA reads TGCGCCAGCAGCCGACGGGCCTCGGTGGGCACAGATACGCAGTATTTT. Protein sequence: CASSRRASVGTDTQYF. V is TRBV10-1 and J is TRBJ2-3, with D uncertain. CDR1 WNHNN and CDR2 SYGVQD come from the germline V gene (reference sequence). The CDR3 consists of 16 residues. Trimming shortened V by 6 bases and J by 1 base, and 17 bases separated the two germline ends.

The chain couples TRBV28 to TRBJ2-5; 9 nucleotides line up with TRBD2. The V segment lost 2 bases and the J segment 4 bases; nucleotides outside the gene matches: 5. CDR1 is MDHEN, CDR2 SYDVKM, per germline. The CDR3 covers 15 residues. The CDR3 coding sequence is TGTGCCAGCAGTTTACCTAGCGGGGAGGGAGAGACCCAGTACTTC. It specifies CASSLPSGEGETQYF.

V usage is TRBV4-2 and J usage is TRBJ2-1; D is perhaps TRBD2 (6 bases). Germline CDR1 reads LGHNA; CDR2 reads YNFKEQ. This CDR3 has 18 residues. The germline V and J ends were trimmed by 1 base and 5 bases, with 21 bases remaining between them. In nucleotides, the CDR3 is TGTGCCAGCAGCCAAGTTTATGTTACCGGGAGTGTTGACAATGAGCAGTTCTTC. Protein: CASSQVYVTGSVDNEQFF.

The chain recombines TRBV2 with TRBJ1-2; tentatively, D is TRBD1 (5 bases). Germline V gene lookup returns CDR1 SNHLY and CDR2 FYNNEI. V shed 2 bases and J shed 0 bases, with 13 bases lying between them. The CDR3 totals 16 residues. The CDR3 sequence: CASSESRGSTNYGYTF. CDR3 DNA sequence: TGTGCCAGCAGTGAATCTCGGGGCAGTACTAACTATGGCTACACCTTC.

The chain employs TRBV5-4 and TRBJ1-4; D is possibly TRBD1 (6 bases). The CDR3 sequence is 15 residues long. Germline values: CDR1 SGHNT, CDR2 YYREEE (reference sequence). Between the trimmed V and J ends, which lost 0 bases and 3 bases, there was a span of 9 bases. CDR3 DNA: TGTGCCAGCAGCTTGGGCAGGGGCCCTAATGAAAAACTGTTTTTT. This gives the protein CASSLGRGPNEKLFF.

The J gene is TRBJ1-1, the V gene TRBV7-9; the D is unclear. Between the trimmed V and J ends, which lost 0 bases and 6 bases, there was a span of 11 bases. Germline V lookup: CDR1 SEHNR, CDR2 FQNEAQ (reference sequence). This CDR3 comprises 14 residues. CDR3 bases: TGTGCCAGCAGCTTAGCGTCCCCAAGCCCTGAAGCTTTCTTT. It yields the protein CASSLASPSPEAFF. Based on the CDR3 plus reference TRBV7-9 and TRBJ1-1, the full variable domain is DTGVSQNPRHKITKRGQNVTFRCDPISEHNRLYWYRQTLGQGPEFLTYFQNEAQLEKSRLLSDRFSAERPKGSFSTLEIQRTEQGDSAMYLCASSLASPSPEAFFGQGTRLTVV.

The chain links TRBV9 to TRBJ2-3; tentatively, D is TRBD1 (6 bases). Between the trimmed V and J ends, which lost 5 bases and 5 bases, there was a span of 27 bases. Germline V gene lookup returns CDR1 SGDLS and CDR2 YYNGEE. The CDR3 spans 18 residues. CDR3 sequence reads: CASSEPQQGEGVGDTQYF. CDR3 coding DNA: TGTGCCAGCAGTGAACCGCAACAGGGAGAGGGGGTAGGAGATACGCAGTATTTT.

The chain employs TRBV29-1 and TRBJ1-3; D ambiguous. The CDR3 covers 13 residues. Trimming took off 4 bases at V and 0 bases at J, with 7 bases between the two ends. Germline CDR1 and CDR2: SQVTM and ANQGSEA. CDR3 loop: CSVVGNSGNTIYF. The CDR3 region has the DNA TGCAGCGTTGTGGGGAACTCTGGAAACACCATATATTTT.

The V and J genes are TRBV19 and TRBJ1-2; D possibly corresponds to TRBD1 (5 bases). CDR1 is LNHDA and CDR2 is SQIVND in the germline V gene (reference sequence). The germline V and J ends were trimmed by 2 bases and 5 bases, with 18 bases remaining between them. The CDR3 is made up of 16 amino acids. The CDR3 DNA reads as TGTGCCAGTAGTATAATCGGGACGGAGTATACGTATGGCTACACCTTC. The encoded protein is CASSIIGTEYTYGYTF.

V is TRBV5-8 and J is TRBJ2-7; 13 positions match TRBD2. Germline values: CDR1 SGHTS, CDR2 YDEGEE. This CDR3 comprises 16 residues. The V segment lost 2 bases and the J segment 5 bases; nucleotides outside the gene matches: 7. DNA for the CDR3: TGTGCCAGCAGCTTCGGGACTAGCGGGATGAAGGACGAGCAGTACTTC. It encodes CASSFGTSGMKDEQYF. The full variable domain, rest sourced from reference TRBV5-8 and TRBJ2-7, is EAGVTQSPTHLIKTRGQQATLRCSPISGHTSVYWYQQALGLGLQFLLWYDEGEERNRGNFPPRFSGRQFPNYSSELNVNALELEDSALYLCASSFGTSGMKDEQYFGPGTRLTVT.